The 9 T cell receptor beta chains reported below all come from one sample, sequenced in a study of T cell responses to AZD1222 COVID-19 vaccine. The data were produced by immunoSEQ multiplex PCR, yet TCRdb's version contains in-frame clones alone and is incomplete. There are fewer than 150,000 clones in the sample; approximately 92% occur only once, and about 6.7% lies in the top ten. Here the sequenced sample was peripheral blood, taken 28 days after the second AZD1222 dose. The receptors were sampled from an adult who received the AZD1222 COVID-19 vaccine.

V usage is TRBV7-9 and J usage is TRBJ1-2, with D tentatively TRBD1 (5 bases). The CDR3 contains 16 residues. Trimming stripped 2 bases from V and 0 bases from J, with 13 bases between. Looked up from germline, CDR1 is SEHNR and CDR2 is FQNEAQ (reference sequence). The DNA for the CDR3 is TGTGCCAGCAGCTTATTCATGACGACAGCTAACTATGGCTACACCTTC. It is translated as CASSLFMTTANYGYTF.

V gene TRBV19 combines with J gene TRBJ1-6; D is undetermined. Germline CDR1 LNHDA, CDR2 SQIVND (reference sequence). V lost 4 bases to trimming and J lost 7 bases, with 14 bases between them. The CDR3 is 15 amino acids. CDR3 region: CASSTRAHPNSPLHF. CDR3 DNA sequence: TGTGCCAGTAGTACCCGGGCCCATCCCAATTCACCCCTCCACTTT.

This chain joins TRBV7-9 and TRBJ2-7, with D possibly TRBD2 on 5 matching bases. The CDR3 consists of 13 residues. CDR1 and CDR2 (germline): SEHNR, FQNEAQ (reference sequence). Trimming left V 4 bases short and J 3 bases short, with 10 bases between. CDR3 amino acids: CASSSPGSYEQYF. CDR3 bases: TGTGCCAGCAGCTCCCCGGGAAGCTACGAGCAGTACTTC.

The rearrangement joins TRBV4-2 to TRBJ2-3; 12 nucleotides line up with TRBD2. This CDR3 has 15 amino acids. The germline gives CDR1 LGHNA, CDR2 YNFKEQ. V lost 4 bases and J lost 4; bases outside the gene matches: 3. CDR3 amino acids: CASSRLAGGPDTQYF. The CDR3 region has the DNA TGTGCCAGCAGCCGCCTAGCGGGGGGGCCAGATACGCAGTATTTT.

The CDR3 protein is CASSYLNIQGPYPWTEAFF. CDR3 bases: TGTGCCAGCAGTTACCTAAATATTCAGGGCCCCTACCCATGGACTGAAGCTTTCTTT. The chain couples TRBV28 to TRBJ1-1, with a weak D call TRBD1 (5 bases). CDR3 size: 19 residues. Germline loops: CDR1 MDHEN, CDR2 SYDVKM. V was clipped by 4 bases and J by 5 bases, with 29 bases between them.

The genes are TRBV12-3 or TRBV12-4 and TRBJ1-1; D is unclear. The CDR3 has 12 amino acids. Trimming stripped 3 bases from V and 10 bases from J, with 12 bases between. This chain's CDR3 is CASSLGRRGAFF. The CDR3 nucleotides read TGTGCCAGCAGTTTGGGCAGGCGGGGAGCTTTCTTT.

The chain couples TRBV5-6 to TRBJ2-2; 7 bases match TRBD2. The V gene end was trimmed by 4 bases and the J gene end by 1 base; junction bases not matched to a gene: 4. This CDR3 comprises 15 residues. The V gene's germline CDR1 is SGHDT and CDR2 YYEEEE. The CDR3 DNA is TGTGCCAGCAGCCCCAGGACTAGGAACACCGGGGAGCTGTTTTTT. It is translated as CASSPRTRNTGELFF.

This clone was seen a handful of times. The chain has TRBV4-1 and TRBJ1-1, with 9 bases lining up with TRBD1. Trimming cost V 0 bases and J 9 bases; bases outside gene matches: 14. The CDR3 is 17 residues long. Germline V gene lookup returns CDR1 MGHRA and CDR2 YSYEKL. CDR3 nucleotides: TGCGCCAGCAGCCAAGATCGGGGACAGGGACGACCGACGAAAGCTTTCTTT. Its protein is CASSQDRGQGRPTKAFF.

CDR3 sequence: CASSLDRGGRLAYF. CDR3 nucleotides: TGTGCCAGCAGCTTAGACCGTGGGGGACGGCTAGCATATTTT. The V and J genes are TRBV7-2 and TRBJ1-3; TRBD1 might be the D (5 bases). With 1 base removed from V and 15 bases from J, the gap between germline ends came to 19 bases. Per germline, CDR1 SGHTA and CDR2 FQGNSA. The CDR3 is 14 amino acids.